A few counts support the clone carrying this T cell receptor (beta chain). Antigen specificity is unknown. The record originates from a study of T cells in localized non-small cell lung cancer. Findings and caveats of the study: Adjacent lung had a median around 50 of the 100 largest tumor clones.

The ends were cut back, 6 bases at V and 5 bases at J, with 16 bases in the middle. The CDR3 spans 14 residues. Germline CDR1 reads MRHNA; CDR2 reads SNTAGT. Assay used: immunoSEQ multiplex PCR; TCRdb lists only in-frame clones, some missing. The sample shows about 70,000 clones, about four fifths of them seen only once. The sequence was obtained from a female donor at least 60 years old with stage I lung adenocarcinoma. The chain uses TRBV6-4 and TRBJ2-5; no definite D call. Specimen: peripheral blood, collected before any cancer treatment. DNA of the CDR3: TGTGCCAGCAGAAGTGGGCTTCCGAGGGAGACCCAGTACTTC. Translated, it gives CASRSGLPRETQYF.